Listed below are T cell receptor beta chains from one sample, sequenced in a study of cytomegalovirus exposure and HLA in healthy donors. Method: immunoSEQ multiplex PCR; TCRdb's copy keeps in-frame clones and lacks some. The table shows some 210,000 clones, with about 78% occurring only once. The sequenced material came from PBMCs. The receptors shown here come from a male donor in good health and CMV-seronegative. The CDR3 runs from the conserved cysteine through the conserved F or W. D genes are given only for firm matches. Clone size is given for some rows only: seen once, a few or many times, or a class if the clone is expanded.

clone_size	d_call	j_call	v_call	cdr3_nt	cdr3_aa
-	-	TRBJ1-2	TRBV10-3	TGTGCCATCAGTGAGGTCAGGGATGACCCCTATGGCTACACCTTC	CAISEVRDDPYGYTF
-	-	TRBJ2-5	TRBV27	TGTGCCAGCAGTTCCCGGGATGGCGAGACCCAGTACTTC	CASSSRDGETQYF
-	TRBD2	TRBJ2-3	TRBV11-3	TGTGCCAGCAGCGATAATACACGACTAGCGGCTACGCAGTATTTT	CASSDNTRLAATQYF
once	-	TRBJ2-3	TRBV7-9	TGTTCCAGCAGCTTAACAGGGACAGATACGCAGTATTTT	CSSSLTGTDTQYF
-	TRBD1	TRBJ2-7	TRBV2	TGTGCCAGCGGGTACAGGGGGGAATACGAGCAGTACTTC	CASGYRGEYEQYF
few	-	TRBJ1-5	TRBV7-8	TGTGCCAGCAGCTTAGCGTCACAACATAGCAATCAGCCCCAGCATTTT	CASSLASQHSNQPQHF
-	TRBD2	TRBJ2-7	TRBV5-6	TGTGCCAGCAGCCTGAGGACTAGCGTAGCCTACGAGCAGTACTTC	CASSLRTSVAYEQYF
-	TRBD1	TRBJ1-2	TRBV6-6	TGTGCCAGCAGTTCCATCTCCTGGGACAGATCCACCTTC	CASSSISWDRSTF
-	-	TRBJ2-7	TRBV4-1	TGCGCCAGCAGCCAAGGACTTGGCACGGGGTACGAGCAGTACTTC	CASSQGLGTGYEQYF
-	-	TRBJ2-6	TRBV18	TGTGCCAGCTCACCTGCCCAGGCTGGGGCCAACGTCCTGACTTTC	CASSPAQAGANVLTF
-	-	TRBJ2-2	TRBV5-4	TGTGCCAGCACCACGGACCTCCAGCGGGCATGGGACGGGGAGCTGTTTTTT	CASTTDLQRAWDGELFF
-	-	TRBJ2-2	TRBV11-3	TGTGCCAGCAGCTTAGGGACAAACACCGGGGAGCTGTTTTTT	CASSLGTNTGELFF
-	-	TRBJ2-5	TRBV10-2	TGCGCCAGCAGTGAGGTCCGAACTCTCCAAGAGACCCAGTACTTC	CASSEVRTLQETQYF
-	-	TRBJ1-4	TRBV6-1	TGTGCCAGCAGTCGTCGGGGGGTAATTGAAAAACTGTTTTTT	CASSRRGVIEKLFF
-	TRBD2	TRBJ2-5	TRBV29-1	TGCAGCGCAGAGGGGACTTTGCGTAGCGGGAGTACGGAGACCCAGTACTTC	CSAEGTLRSGSTETQYF
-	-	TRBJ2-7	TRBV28	TGTGCCAGCAGTGAGGCCCACGAGCAGTACTTC	CASSEAHEQYF
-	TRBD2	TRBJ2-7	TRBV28	TGTGCCAGCAGTCTAGCGGTTTCGGGAGAGCAGTACTTC	CASSLAVSGEQYF
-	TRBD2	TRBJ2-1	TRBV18	TGTGCCAGCTCACCAAGACGGACTAGCGGGAATGAGCAGTTCTTC	CASSPRRTSGNEQFF
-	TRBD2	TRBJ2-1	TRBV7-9	TGTGCCAGCAGCTTAGGGACTAGCATTTCCTACAATGAGCAGTTCTTC	CASSLGTSISYNEQFF
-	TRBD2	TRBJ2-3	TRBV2	TGTGCCAGCAGTGACGTAGCGGGGGGTCCAGATACGCAGTATTTT	CASSDVAGGPDTQYF
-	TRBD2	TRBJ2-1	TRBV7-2	TGTGCCAGCAGCTCTAGCGGGCTATGGCACAATGAGCAGTTCTTC	CASSSSGLWHNEQFF
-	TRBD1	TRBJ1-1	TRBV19	TGTGCCAGTAGTACCTTGACAGGGCTGAACACTGAAGCTTTCTTT	CASSTLTGLNTEAFF
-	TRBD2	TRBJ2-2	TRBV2	TGTGCCAGCAGTGATGTCGCGCTAGCGGGCCTCCTCGGCGGGGAGCTGTTTTTT	CASSDVALAGLLGGELFF
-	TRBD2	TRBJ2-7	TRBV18	TGTGCCAGCTCACCTTTAGCGGGCCGTGACGAGCAGTACTTC	CASSPLAGRDEQYF
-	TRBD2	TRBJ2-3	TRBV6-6	TGTGCCAGTCGACTAGCGGGATTAACAGATACGCAGTATTTT	CASRLAGLTDTQYF
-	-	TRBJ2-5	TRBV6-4	TGTGCCAGCAGCCCCGGAGGGACCCAGTACTTC	CASSPGGTQYF